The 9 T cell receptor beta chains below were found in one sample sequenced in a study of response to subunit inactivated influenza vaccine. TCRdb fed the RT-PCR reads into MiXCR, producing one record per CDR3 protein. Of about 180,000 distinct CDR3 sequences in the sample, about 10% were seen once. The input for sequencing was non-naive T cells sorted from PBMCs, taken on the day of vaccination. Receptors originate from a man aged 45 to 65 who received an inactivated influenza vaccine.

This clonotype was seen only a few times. Written as DNA, the CDR3 is TGTGCCAGTAGTATAGGGGCTAGCGGTTATCAAGAGACCCAGTACTTC. Residues: CASSIGASGYQETQYF. The chain joins TRBV19 to TRBJ2-5; TRBD2 agrees at 7 bases. Germline V gives CDR1 LNHDA, CDR2 SQIVND (reference sequence). The CDR3 is made up of 16 amino acids. Unmatched junction bases numbered 7, after V lost 1 base and J lost 2 bases. The full variable domain, its missing parts supplied by reference TRBV19 and TRBJ2-5, is DGGITQSPKYLFRKEGQNVTLSCEQNLNHDAMYWYRQDPGQGLRLIYYSQIVNDFQKGDIAEGYSVSREKKESFPLTVTSAQKNPTAFYLCASSIGASGYQETQYFGPGTRLLVL.

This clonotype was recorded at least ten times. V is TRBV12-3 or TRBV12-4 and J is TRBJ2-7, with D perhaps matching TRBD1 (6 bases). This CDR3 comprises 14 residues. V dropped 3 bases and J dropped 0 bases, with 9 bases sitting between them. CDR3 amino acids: CASSFSDSSYEQYF. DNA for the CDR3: TGTGCCAGCAGTTTTTCGGACAGCTCCTACGAGCAGTACTTC.

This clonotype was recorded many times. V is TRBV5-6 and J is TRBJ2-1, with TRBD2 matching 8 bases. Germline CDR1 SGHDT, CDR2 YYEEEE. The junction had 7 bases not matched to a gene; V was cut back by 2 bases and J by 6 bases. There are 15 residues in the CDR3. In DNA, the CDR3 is TGTGCCAGCAGCTTCGGAGCGGGGGCCCCCAATGAGCAGTTCTTC. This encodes CASSFGAGAPNEQFF.

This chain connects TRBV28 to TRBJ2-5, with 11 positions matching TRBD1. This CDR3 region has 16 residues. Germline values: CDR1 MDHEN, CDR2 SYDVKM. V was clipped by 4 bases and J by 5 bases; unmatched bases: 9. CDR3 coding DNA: TGTGCCAGCAGTTCTCGGACAGGGGGCATCAGGGAGACCCAGTACTTC. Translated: CASSSRTGGIRETQYF. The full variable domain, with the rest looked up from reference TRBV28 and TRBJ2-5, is DVKVTQSSRYLVKRTGEKVFLECVQDMDHENMFWYRQDPGLGLRLIYFSYDVKMKEKGDIPEGYSVSREKKERFSLILESASTNQTSMYLCASSSRTGGIRETQYFGPGTRLLVL.

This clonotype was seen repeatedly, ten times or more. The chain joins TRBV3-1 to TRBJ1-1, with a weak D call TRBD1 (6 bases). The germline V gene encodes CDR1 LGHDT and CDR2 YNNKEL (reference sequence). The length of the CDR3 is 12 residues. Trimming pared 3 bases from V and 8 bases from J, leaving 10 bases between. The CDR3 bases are TGTGCCAGCAGCCAGGGGGGGACAGAAGCTTTCTTT. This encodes CASSQGGTEAFF.

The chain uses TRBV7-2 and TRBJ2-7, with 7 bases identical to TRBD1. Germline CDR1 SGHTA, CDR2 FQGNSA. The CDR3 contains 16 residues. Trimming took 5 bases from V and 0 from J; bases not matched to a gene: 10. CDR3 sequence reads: CASSRTGTVSSYEQYF. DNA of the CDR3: TGTGCCAGCAGCCGTACCGGGACAGTAAGCTCCTACGAGCAGTACTTC.

The CDR3 region is CAISDFRQANTGELFF. In DNA, the CDR3 is TGTGCCATCAGTGATTTTCGACAGGCGAACACCGGGGAGCTGTTTTTT. The V gene is TRBV10-3, the J gene TRBJ2-2; TRBD1 might be the D (6 bases). V was clipped by 3 bases and J by 0 bases, with 11 bases between them. There are 16 residues in the CDR3. Germline CDR1 ENHRY, CDR2 SYGVKD.

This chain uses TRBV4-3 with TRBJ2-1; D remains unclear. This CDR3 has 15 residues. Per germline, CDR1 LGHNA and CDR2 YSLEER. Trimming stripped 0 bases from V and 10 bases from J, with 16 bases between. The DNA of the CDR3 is TGCGCCAGCAGCCAAGAACGGTCCGGGTTCGGGGAGCAGTTCTTC. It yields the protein CASSQERSGFGEQFF.

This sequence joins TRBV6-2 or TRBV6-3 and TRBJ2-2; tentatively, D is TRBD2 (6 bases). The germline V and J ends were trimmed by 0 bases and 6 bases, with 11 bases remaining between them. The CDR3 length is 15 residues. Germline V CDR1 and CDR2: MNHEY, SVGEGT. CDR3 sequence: CASSYSGGAAGELFF. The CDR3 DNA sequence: TGTGCCAGCAGTTACTCGGGCGGGGCGGCCGGGGAGCTGTTTTTT.